This entry describes one T cell receptor (beta chain). Its binding antigen is unknown. Base qualities are not provided; no much larger clone lies one nucleotide away. The sample belongs to a study of Ad26.COV2.S vaccination and SARS-CoV-2 variants (dated by TCRdb to about 2021). General notes on the study: Donors in the vaccine arm were drawn from COV1001, a multicentre, randomized, double-blind, placebo-controlled phase I-IIa trial testing Ad26.COV2.S in healthy adults. Investigators did not know the trial group allocation while performing experiments and assessing outcomes. TCRbeta repertoire sequencing was used to assess the specificity and breadth of SARS-CoV-2-reactive T cell receptors after Ad26.COV2.S vaccination. A total of approximately 30 samples were included in the TCR-sequenced set, comprising around 19 Ad26.COV2.S vaccine recipients, 5 placebo recipients and 8 SARS-CoV-2 convalescent individuals. Trial participants were randomized into five groups of five, in which low-dose or high-dose Ad26.COV2.S was given once or twice, or placebo was given on both occasions. Ad26.COV2.S was given intramuscularly at 5x10^10 or 1x10^11 viral particles, as a single shot or as two shots 56 days apart. Overall results and qualifications from the work: After vaccination, substantial breadth of spike-specific CD8+ and CD4+ T cell responses was reported. Spike-specific TCR breadth was higher in Ad26.COV2.S recipients than in placebo recipients (P = 0.0014). Vaccine and placebo recipients had comparable non-spike TCR breadth, which fits with the vaccine containing only spike. The study lacked the statistical power to compare responses across vaccine doses or regimens. It was noted by the authors that total T cell responses may have been underestimated by the TCR breadth and depth analyses.

Reading from cysteine to phenylalanine, the CDR3 counts 11 amino acids. Just CDR3 DNA is preserved here, 33 bases in frame from base 1. V loses 7 bases of germline sequence and J loses 7 bases, and the interval between the two ends is 11 bases. CDR1 ENHRY and CDR2 SYGVKD are derived from the germline V gene. The treatment or condition label, read with the paper, signifies: 15 to 20 received Ad26.COV2.S at low or high dose, single or two shots; roughly five received placebo; per-sample allocation not given. Repertoires of vaccine and placebo recipients were sequenced from samples collected on day 63 after the first injection. Between 29 July and 7 August 2020, Cohort 1b enrolled around 25 adults aged 18-55 years at one site in Boston, USA. Ad26.COV2.S was a replication-incompetent adenovirus type 26 vector expressing a prefusion-stabilized SARS-CoV-2 spike protein from the original Wuhan strain. The immunoSEQ Assay was the method used to sequence TCRbeta CDR3 regions. After extraction, genomic DNA underwent amplification by bias-controlled multiplex PCR, followed by high-throughput sequencing. In the authors' own workflow: To quantify the absolute abundance of every unique TCRbeta CDR3 region, sequences were collapsed and filtered. T cell fraction was estimated by normalization of TCRbeta template counts to usable DNA, with usable DNA being measured through amplification of reference genes present in all nucleated cells. Repertoire TCRs were annotated as SARS-CoV-2-specific when V gene, CDR3 amino acid sequence and J gene were exactly matched to a known reactive TCR set. The reference SARS-CoV-2 TCR set was obtained from MIRA and was filtered for enrichment in COVID-19-positive ImmuneCODE repertoires, whereby public or cross-reactive TCRs were removed. Using the MIRA antigens, annotated TCRs were further analysed by specific ORF or by position within an ORF. Depth was the summed frequency of annotated unique rearrangements, while breadth was defined as annotated unique rearrangements over total unique productive rearrangements. Two-sided Wilcoxon rank-sum tests were used to compare TCR breadth between groups. As stored in TCRdb, this immuneACCESS dataset retains in-frame rearrangements with V and J assigned. A fraction of the clones does not appear; measured against another copy, unresolved V genes explain less than half of the discrepancy, and the remainder lacks a known reason. V and J calls and clone size are those listed in that table; D and trimming were worked out from the DNA. This sample gives 350,000 to 500,000 clones in total; approximately 90% of them show up just once. Roughly 4% of the sample goes to the ten largest clones.

Here the chain combines TRBV10-3 and TRBJ2-7; there is no confident call for the D gene. This sequence originates from a person between 18 and 65 years old who received the Ad26.COV2.S COVID-19 vaccine or a placebo. Sequenced material: peripheral blood, taken in a trial of Ad26.COV2.S vaccine versus placebo. The CDR3 reads CAINTDAEQYF. The nucleotide sequence is TGTGCCATCAATACGGACGCGGAGCAGTACTTC.